The subject of this entry is one T cell receptor (beta chain). There are 15 residues in the CDR3. With V trimmed by 3 bases and J by 1 base, 5 bases remained unmatched. The V gene's germline CDR1 is LNHDA and CDR2 SQIVND (reference sequence). TCRdb reprocessed the 5' RACE reads with MiXCR, giving one entry per CDR3 protein. In the table there are 250,000 to 300,000 distinct CDR3 sequences, 10% to 15% of which are singletons. The data are from a study of T cells after yellow fever vaccination. Overall study: Preparation of the low-cell-number fractions used SMART-Seq v4 Ultra Low Input.

This clonotype was obtained from a man aged 30-40 years who received the YFV17D yellow fever vaccine. The chain links TRBV19 to TRBJ2-7, with 8 bases identical to TRBD1. Sequencing used CD4+ T cells sorted from PBMCs, obtained 45 days after the yellow fever booster vaccination. The CDR3 DNA follows: TGTGCCAGTAGTATGCAGGGGGCTGGGTCCTACGAGCAGTACTTC. It yields the protein CASSMQGAGSYEQYF.